These T cell receptor beta chains were read from a single sample in a study of blood T cell repertoires in COVID-19. The assay was immunoSEQ multiplex PCR, and TCRdb's table has in-frame clones only and misses some. The sample records roughly 300,000 clones, about 82% being singletons. The sequenced material came from peripheral blood. The receptors were gathered from a human donor in a cohort sampled during active COVID-19. Each CDR3 is given with its conserved first and last residue. Fields, in order: clone size, D gene, V gene, J gene, CDR3 DNA, CDR3 protein. The D gene is left open where the match is weak. Not every row has a clone size; where given, it reads once, few, many or a size class.

clone size: .; D gene: .; V gene: TRBV3-1/TRBV3-2; J gene: TRBJ2-3; CDR3 DNA: TGTGCCAGCAGCCATAGGGGTACGCAGTATTTT; CDR3 protein: CASSHRGTQYF
clone size: .; D gene: .; V gene: TRBV14; J gene: TRBJ1-2; CDR3 DNA: TGTGCCAGCAGCCAAGTAACGGGTTACCAGGGGGGCTACACCTTC; CDR3 protein: CASSQVTGYQGGYTF
clone size: .; D gene: .; V gene: TRBV12-3/TRBV12-4; J gene: TRBJ1-4; CDR3 DNA: TGTGCCAGCAGTTACTCAACTAATGAAAAACTGTTTTTT; CDR3 protein: CASSYSTNEKLFF
clone size: .; D gene: TRBD1; V gene: TRBV5-1; J gene: TRBJ2-2; CDR3 DNA: TGCGCCAGCAGTTACACAGGGGAGCCGAACACCGGGGAGCTGTTTTTT; CDR3 protein: CASSYTGEPNTGELFF
clone size: .; D gene: TRBD1; V gene: TRBV27; J gene: TRBJ1-1; CDR3 DNA: TGTGCCAGCAGTTCGACAGGGTTTCATCAAGCTTTCTTT; CDR3 protein: CASSSTGFHQAFF
clone size: .; D gene: TRBD2; V gene: TRBV5-1; J gene: TRBJ2-5; CDR3 DNA: TGCGCCAGCAGCTCCTATAACCCGGGAGGGAGAGAGACCCAGTACTTC; CDR3 protein: CASSSYNPGGRETQYF
clone size: .; D gene: TRBD1; V gene: TRBV7-2; J gene: TRBJ1-2; CDR3 DNA: TGTGCCAGCAGCGCGGACAGGCGCCTAGGCTACACCTTC; CDR3 protein: CASSADRRLGYTF
clone size: once; D gene: .; V gene: TRBV27; J gene: TRBJ1-2; CDR3 DNA: TGTGCCAGCAGTTTATCCAGGGGAAACTATGGCTACACCTTC; CDR3 protein: CASSLSRGNYGYTF
clone size: .; D gene: .; V gene: TRBV27; J gene: TRBJ1-2; CDR3 DNA: TGTGCCAGCAGTTTCAGGACTTCTAACTATGGCTACACCTTC; CDR3 protein: CASSFRTSNYGYTF
clone size: .; D gene: TRBD1; V gene: TRBV12-5; J gene: TRBJ1-2; CDR3 DNA: TGTGCTAGTGGTTTGCCGGGACAGGTTTATGGCTACACCTTC; CDR3 protein: CASGLPGQVYGYTF
clone size: .; D gene: TRBD1; V gene: TRBV2; J gene: TRBJ2-7; CDR3 DNA: TGTGCCAGCAGCGGTCCGACAGGGGGCGTCGGCGAGCAGTACTTC; CDR3 protein: CASSGPTGGVGEQYF
clone size: .; D gene: .; V gene: TRBV19; J gene: TRBJ1-3; CDR3 DNA: TGTGCCAGTAGTATAAAGGGAGGTATTAGAAACACCATATATTTT; CDR3 protein: CASSIKGGIRNTIYF
clone size: few; D gene: TRBD2; V gene: TRBV6-7; J gene: TRBJ2-3; CDR3 DNA: TGTGCCAGCAGTTACATAGCGGGGGGTCCGGGGTATTTT; CDR3 protein: CASSYIAGGPGYF
clone size: .; D gene: TRBD2; V gene: TRBV10-2; J gene: TRBJ2-7; CDR3 DNA: TGCGCCAGCAGTGAGCCTCGGACTAGCAGCTACGAGCAGTACTTC; CDR3 protein: CASSEPRTSSYEQYF
clone size: .; D gene: TRBD1; V gene: TRBV11-3; J gene: TRBJ2-1; CDR3 DNA: TGTGCCAGCAGCCCCGACCTGGACAGGGCGGACAATGAGCAGTTCTTC; CDR3 protein: CASSPDLDRADNEQFF
clone size: .; D gene: .; V gene: TRBV7-3; J gene: TRBJ2-6; CDR3 DNA: TGTGCCAGCAGCTTAGGACACTCCACCTCTGGGGCCAACGTCCTGACTTTC; CDR3 protein: CASSLGHSTSGANVLTF
clone size: .; D gene: .; V gene: TRBV19; J gene: TRBJ1-5; CDR3 DNA: TGTGCCAGTAAGGCTTGGCAGGGGATAATTAGCAATCAGCCCCAGCATTTT; CDR3 protein: CASKAWQGIISNQPQHF
clone size: .; D gene: .; V gene: TRBV10-3; J gene: TRBJ1-4; CDR3 DNA: TGTGCCATCAGTGAGTCCTCTTCGCAGGGTCATCTTTTT; CDR3 protein: CAISESSSQGHLF
clone size: .; D gene: .; V gene: TRBV2; J gene: TRBJ2-1; CDR3 DNA: TGTGCCAGCACCCCGGAGGCCCAAACGAACAATGAGCAGTTCTTC; CDR3 protein: CASTPEAQTNNEQFF
clone size: .; D gene: .; V gene: TRBV10-1; J gene: TRBJ2-3; CDR3 DNA: TGCGCCAGCAGTCTAGCGCTTGGCACAGATACGCAGTATTTT; CDR3 protein: CASSLALGTDTQYF
clone size: .; D gene: .; V gene: TRBV11-1; J gene: TRBJ1-2; CDR3 DNA: TGTGCCAGCAGCTTAGGCGGCGACTATGGCTACACCTTC; CDR3 protein: CASSLGGDYGYTF
clone size: .; D gene: .; V gene: TRBV3-1/TRBV3-2; J gene: TRBJ2-3; CDR3 DNA: TGTGCCAGCAGCCCCACTAGCCCTCCTAGCACAGATACGCAGTATTTT; CDR3 protein: CASSPTSPPSTDTQYF
clone size: .; D gene: .; V gene: TRBV10-3; J gene: TRBJ1-6; CDR3 DNA: TGTGCCATCAGTGAGGACGGCAGGGGTTCACCCCTCCACTTT; CDR3 protein: CAISEDGRGSPLHF
clone size: .; D gene: .; V gene: TRBV5-6; J gene: TRBJ2-1; CDR3 DNA: TGTGCCAGCAGCTTGGAGCCTAGGAGCTCCTACAATGAGCAGTTCTTC; CDR3 protein: CASSLEPRSSYNEQFF
clone size: .; D gene: .; V gene: TRBV12-3/TRBV12-4; J gene: TRBJ1-2; CDR3 DNA: TGTGCCAGCAGTTCGACATCCCGCTACACCTTC; CDR3 protein: CASSSTSRYTF
clone size: .; D gene: TRBD1; V gene: TRBV30; J gene: TRBJ1-4; CDR3 DNA: TGTGCCTGGGGGGAGACAGGGGGCACTGAAAAACTGTTTTTT; CDR3 protein: CAWGETGGTEKLFF
clone size: .; D gene: .; V gene: TRBV30; J gene: TRBJ1-4; CDR3 DNA: TGTGCCTTGGATAAGGGACTTAATGAAAAACTGTTTTTT; CDR3 protein: CALDKGLNEKLFF
clone size: .; D gene: TRBD1; V gene: TRBV3-1/TRBV3-2; J gene: TRBJ1-2; CDR3 DNA: TGTGCCAGCAGCCAACGACAGGGAGTCCATGGCTACACCTTC; CDR3 protein: CASSQRQGVHGYTF
clone size: few; D gene: TRBD2; V gene: TRBV3-1/TRBV3-2; J gene: TRBJ2-3; CDR3 DNA: TGTGCCAGCAGCCAAGAACTAGCGGGGGGGTTAATACGAGATACGCAGTATTTT; CDR3 protein: CASSQELAGGLIRDTQYF
clone size: .; D gene: .; V gene: TRBV19; J gene: TRBJ2-3; CDR3 DNA: TGTGCCACCCGAAGGCAGGGTGGAATTTTCACAGATACGCAGTATTTT; CDR3 protein: CATRRQGGIFTDTQYF
clone size: .; D gene: .; V gene: TRBV3-1/TRBV3-2; J gene: TRBJ1-1; CDR3 DNA: TGTGCCAGCAGCCAAGATGGGGAGAGGACTGAAGCTTTCTTT; CDR3 protein: CASSQDGERTEAFF
clone size: .; D gene: .; V gene: TRBV19; J gene: TRBJ2-7; CDR3 DNA: TGTGCCAGCCGCCTCCGGGGTGGTCACGAGCAGTACTTC; CDR3 protein: CASRLRGGHEQYF
clone size: once; D gene: .; V gene: TRBV28; J gene: TRBJ1-6; CDR3 DNA: TGTGCCAGCAGTTTACTTTCAGGAACGGCTTATAATTCACCCCTCCACTTT; CDR3 protein: CASSLLSGTAYNSPLHF
clone size: few; D gene: TRBD1; V gene: TRBV12-5; J gene: TRBJ2-7; CDR3 DNA: TGTGCTAGTGCCCGGACCGGGACAGCTAAATACGAGCAGTACTTC; CDR3 protein: CASARTGTAKYEQYF
clone size: .; D gene: TRBD1; V gene: TRBV25-1; J gene: TRBJ2-5; CDR3 DNA: TGTGCCAGCAGTACCCCGGACAGGCACCAAGAGACCCAGTACTTC; CDR3 protein: CASSTPDRHQETQYF
clone size: once; D gene: .; V gene: TRBV2; J gene: TRBJ1-2; CDR3 DNA: TGTGCCAGCAGTTCACAAGACAGGAATAAAGGCTACACCTTC; CDR3 protein: CASSSQDRNKGYTF
clone size: .; D gene: .; V gene: TRBV11-2; J gene: TRBJ2-3; CDR3 DNA: TGTGCCAGCAGCCTCACACGGGGTCACACAGATACGCAGTATTTT; CDR3 protein: CASSLTRGHTDTQYF
clone size: .; D gene: TRBD1; V gene: TRBV27; J gene: TRBJ2-7; CDR3 DNA: TGTGCCAGCAGTACGGACAGGGCGTACGAGCAGTACTTC; CDR3 protein: CASSTDRAYEQYF
clone size: few; D gene: TRBD1; V gene: TRBV7-9; J gene: TRBJ2-7; CDR3 DNA: TGTGCCAGCAGCTTGGGACAGGCCGAGCAGTACTTC; CDR3 protein: CASSLGQAEQYF
clone size: few; D gene: .; V gene: TRBV12-3/TRBV12-4; J gene: TRBJ1-5; CDR3 DNA: TGTGCCAGCAGCAGAACCAATCAGCCCCAGCATTTT; CDR3 protein: CASSRTNQPQHF
clone size: .; D gene: .; V gene: TRBV14; J gene: TRBJ2-5; CDR3 DNA: TGTGCCAGCAGCCACCTAGAGAGCGGGGAGACCCAGTACTTC; CDR3 protein: CASSHLESGETQYF
clone size: .; D gene: TRBD1; V gene: TRBV5-1; J gene: TRBJ1-4; CDR3 DNA: TGCGCCAGCAGCTTGGGGTCAGGGGGAGGTGAAAAACTGTTTTTT; CDR3 protein: CASSLGSGGGEKLFF